This passage covers 22 T cell receptor beta chains from one sample sequenced in a study of control samples from healthy donors and cancer patients. The repertoire was sequenced with immunoSEQ multiplex PCR; TCRdb's copy has only in-frame clones and lacks some. The sample yields about 48,000 clones, 93% seen once. The material sequenced was PBMCs. The receptors originated from a woman in her 50s with head and neck cancer.

The chain uses TRBV7-8 and TRBJ2-7; no reliable D call. Germline lookup yields CDR1 SGHVS and CDR2 FQNEAQ. Between the trimmed V and J ends, which lost 1 base and 3 bases, there was a span of 10 bases. This CDR3 contains 14 residues. CDR3 nucleotide sequence: TGTGCCAGCAGCTTAGACCTAAGGGACTACGAGCAGTACTTC. It translates to CASSLDLRDYEQYF.

With regard to this clone: At the DNA level, this CDR3 is encoded by other sequences in the same sample as well. CDR3 residues: CASSPGGANEKLFF. Here the CDR3 DNA reads TGTGCCAGCAGCCCTGGGGGAGCAAATGAAAAACTGTTTTTT. The V and J genes are TRBV9 and TRBJ1-4, with D maybe TRBD1 (5 bases). Germline loops: CDR1 SGDLS, CDR2 YYNGEE. CDR3 size: 14 residues. Trimming stripped 4 bases from V and 5 bases from J, with 12 bases between.

This chain uses TRBV28 with TRBJ2-7; no clear D. Looked up from germline, CDR1 is MDHEN and CDR2 is SYDVKM. The CDR3 spans 13 residues. With 6 bases removed from V and 0 bases from J, the gap between germline ends came to 9 bases. The CDR3 sequence is CASSLGPSYEQYF. CDR3 nucleotides: TGTGCCAGCAGCCTCGGGCCCTCCTACGAGCAGTACTTC.

The chain joins TRBV18 to TRBJ1-5; D uncertain. Germline lookup yields CDR1 KGHSH and CDR2 LQKENI. V dropped 1 base and J dropped 4 bases, with 8 bases sitting between them. This CDR3 has 14 residues. In nucleotides, the CDR3 is TGTGCCAGCTCACCACTGGTTACTAATCAGCCCCAGCATTTT. This codes for CASSPLVTNQPQHF.

The J gene is TRBJ1-2, the V gene TRBV6-5, with 7 bases lining up with TRBD1. Germline V lookup: CDR1 MNHEY, CDR2 SVGAGI. The CDR3 consists of 14 residues. Trimming took 5 bases from V and 2 from J; bases not matched to a gene: 5. DNA of the CDR3: TGTGCCAGCAGTCAGGGGGGTGGGAACTATGGCTACACCTTC. Translation gives CASSQGGGNYGYTF.

This chain links TRBV18 with TRBJ1-1; D gene unclear. Per the germline V gene, CDR1 is KGHSH and CDR2 is LQKENI. CDR3 size: 17 residues. V was clipped by 2 bases and J by 0 bases, with 16 bases between them. The CDR3 protein is CASSPTRQERMNTEAFF. Written as DNA, the CDR3 is TGTGCCAGCTCACCAACGCGCCAGGAACGCATGAACACTGAAGCTTTCTTT. Full variable domain (outside the CDR3, taken from reference TRBV18 and TRBJ1-1): NAGVMQNPRHLVRRRGQEARLRCSPMKGHSHVYWYRQLPEEGLKFMVYLQKENIIDESGMPKERFSAEFPKEGPSILRIQQVVRGDSAAYFCASSPTRQERMNTEAFFGQGTRLTVV.

This clone was seen just once. V and J are TRBV5-1 and TRBJ1-1; possible D gene TRBD1, 5 bases. Per the germline V gene, CDR1 is SGHRS and CDR2 is YFSETQ. V was shortened by 4 bases and J by 6 bases, with 13 bases between the two germline ends. The CDR3 loop spans 13 amino acids. The CDR3 sequence: CASSALGGAEAFF. DNA for the CDR3: TGCGCCAGCAGCGCCCTTGGGGGGGCTGAAGCTTTCTTT.

The gene calls are TRBV5-1 and TRBJ2-5, with 11 positions matching TRBD2. This CDR3 is built from 17 residues. Germline V gene data show CDR1 as SGHRS and CDR2 as YFSETQ. V gave up 4 bases and J gave up 5 bases; unmatched junction bases: 13. CDR3 bases: TGCGCCAGCAGCCTGACCCCTACTAGCGGGAGAGAGGAGACCCAGTACTTC. As protein: CASSLTPTSGREETQYF.

V and J are TRBV2 and TRBJ1-2, with 12 bases that match TRBD1. This CDR3 has 15 residues. Trimming at V came to 6 bases and at J to 5 bases, leaving 7 bases not matched to a gene. CDR1 is SNHLY and CDR2 is FYNNEI in the germline V gene. The CDR3 protein is CASSPPGQGAYGYTF. The DNA for the CDR3 is TGTGCCAGCAGCCCTCCGGGACAGGGGGCGTATGGCTACACCTTC.

The J gene is TRBJ1-5, the V gene TRBV6-8; TRBD1 might be the D (5 bases). CDR1 MNHGY and CDR2 SAAAGT come from the germline V gene. The CDR3 is made up of 13 amino acids. Between the trimmed V and J ends, which lost 6 bases and 4 bases, there was a span of 10 bases. CDR3: CASRGVPNQPQHF. DNA for the CDR3: TGTGCCAGCAGAGGGGTCCCTAATCAGCCCCAGCATTTT.

The chain combines TRBV19 with TRBJ1-5, with 10 bases that match TRBD1. The CDR3 has 15 residues. The V segment lost 4 bases and the J segment 4 bases; nucleotides outside the gene matches: 4. Looked up from germline, CDR1 is LNHDA and CDR2 is SQIVND (reference sequence). This chain's CDR3 is CASSRDRGPNQPQHF. The DNA for the CDR3 is TGTGCCAGTAGTAGAGACAGGGGGCCAAATCAGCCCCAGCATTTT.

J is TRBJ1-2 and V is TRBV6-5; TRBD1 aligns across 10 bases. This CDR3 is 15 amino acids long. Germline CDR1 MNHEY, CDR2 SVGAGI. J gave up 4 bases and V 4 bases, and 6 bases lay outside the gene matches. The CDR3: CASSSPDRGGYGYTF. In DNA, the CDR3 is TGTGCCAGCAGTTCCCCGGACAGGGGGGGCTATGGCTACACCTTC.

The gene calls are TRBV4-1 and TRBJ2-7, with 7 bases identical to TRBD1. The germline V gene encodes CDR1 MGHRA and CDR2 YSYEKL. This CDR3 has 13 residues. V shed 4 bases and J 6 bases; nucleotides not matched to a gene: 6. Written as DNA, the CDR3 is TGCGCCAGCAGCCGTACAGGGGATCGCGAGCAGTACTTC. Translated: CASSRTGDREQYF.

The chain recombines TRBV2 with TRBJ1-2; D remains unclear. Germline assignment: CDR1 SNHLY and CDR2 FYNNEI. V was shortened by 3 bases and J by 3 bases, with 5 bases between the two germline ends. The CDR3 spans 12 residues. This CDR3 reads CASSDRYYGYTF. CDR3 nucleotides: TGTGCCAGCAGTGACAGATACTATGGCTACACCTTC. The complete variable domain, with remaining parts taken from reference TRBV2 and TRBJ1-2, reads EPEVTQTPSHQVTQMGQEVILRCVPISNHLYFYWYRQILGQKVEFLVSFYNNEISEKSEIFDDQFSVERPDGSNFTLKIRSTKLEDSAMYFCASSDRYYGYTFGSGTRLTVV.

The V and J genes are TRBV10-3 and TRBJ2-2; TRBD1 matches at 8 bases. V lost 11 bases and J lost 5; bases outside the gene matches: 19. This CDR3 is built from 17 residues. The germline V gene has CDR1 ENHRY and CDR2 SYGVKD. CDR3 protein: CALPSPRQGARTGELFF. CDR3 DNA sequence: TGTGCCCTCCCCTCCCCCCGCCAGGGGGCGCGAACCGGGGAGCTGTTTTTT.

The chain combines TRBV3-1 (or the pseudogene TRBV3-2) with TRBJ2-1; D gene ambiguous. This CDR3 contains 12 residues. Germline V lookup: CDR1 LGHDT, CDR2 YNNKEL (reference sequence). V was clipped by 0 bases and J by 8 bases, with 5 bases between them. The CDR3 DNA is TGTGCCAGCAGCCAAGATCGGGATGAGCAGTTCTTC. Protein sequence: CASSQDRDEQFF.

The CDR3 protein is CASTSTGVNLIGNTIYF. As DNA, the CDR3 is TGTGCCAGCACCTCGACAGGGGTGAATTTAATCGGAAACACCATATATTTT. The gene calls are TRBV27 and TRBJ1-3; 8 nucleotides agree with TRBD1. Looked up from germline, CDR1 is MNHEY and CDR2 is SMNVEV (reference sequence). V dropped 7 bases and J dropped 4; count of bases not matched to a gene: 15. This CDR3 comprises 17 residues.

The rearrangement uses TRBV2 and TRBJ1-2; D perhaps matches TRBD1 (5 bases). CDR1 and CDR2 (germline): SNHLY, FYNNEI. Between the trimmed V and J ends, which lost 4 bases and 0 bases, there was a span of 6 bases. This CDR3 comprises 13 residues. The CDR3: CASSGQSNYGYTF. The CDR3 bases are TGTGCCAGCAGTGGACAGTCTAACTATGGCTACACCTTC.

The genes are TRBV10-3 and TRBJ2-5; 7 bases match TRBD2. Unmatched junction bases numbered 9, after V lost 0 bases and J lost 5 bases. The length of the CDR3 is 16 residues. Germline V CDR1 and CDR2: ENHRY, SYGVKD. As DNA, the CDR3 is TGTGCCATCAGTGAGTCGCGAGGGAGGGCCGGGGAGACCCAGTACTTC. Translating it yields CAISESRGRAGETQYF.

The chain joins TRBV27 to TRBJ2-7, with 7 bases aligning to TRBD1. The CDR3 spans 16 residues. The germline V gene encodes CDR1 MNHEY and CDR2 SMNVEV (reference sequence). The V gene end was trimmed by 8 bases and the J gene end by 1 base; junction bases not matched to a gene: 14. The CDR3 here is CASRPGGTASSYEQYF. The DNA of the CDR3 is TGTGCCAGCCGCCCCGGTGGGACAGCAAGTTCCTACGAGCAGTACTTC.

This clone was counted a single time. The V and J genes are TRBV5-5 and TRBJ1-6; the D gene is possibly TRBD1 (6 bases). Trimming took 5 bases from V and 10 from J, leaving 13 bases between them. This CDR3 contains 13 residues. CDR1 SGHKS and CDR2 YYEKEE come from the germline V gene (reference sequence). Here the CDR3 DNA reads TGTGCCAGCAGTCAACAGGGACGGTCACCCCTCCACTTT. It encodes CASSQQGRSPLHF.

This clone came up once. The chain combines TRBV29-1 with TRBJ1-5; possibly TRBD1 for D (5 bases). Trimming stripped 6 bases from V and 0 bases from J, with 9 bases between. CDR3 length: 13 amino acids. The germline CDR1 and CDR2 sequences are SQVTM and ANQGSEA. CDR3 residues: CSVGTDSNQPQHF. The CDR3 DNA follows: TGCAGCGTGGGGACGGATAGCAATCAGCCCCAGCATTTT.